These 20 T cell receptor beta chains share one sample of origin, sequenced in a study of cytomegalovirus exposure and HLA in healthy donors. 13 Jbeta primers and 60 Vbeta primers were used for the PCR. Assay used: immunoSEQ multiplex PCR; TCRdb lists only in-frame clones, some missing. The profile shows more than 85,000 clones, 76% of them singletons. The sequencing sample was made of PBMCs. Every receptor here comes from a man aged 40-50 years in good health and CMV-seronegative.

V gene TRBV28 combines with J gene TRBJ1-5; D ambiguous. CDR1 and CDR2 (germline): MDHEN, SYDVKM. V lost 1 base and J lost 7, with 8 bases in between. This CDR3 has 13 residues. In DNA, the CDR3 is TGTGCCAGCAGTTTATCCCAACGGCAGCCCCAGCATTTT. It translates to CASSLSQRQPQHF.

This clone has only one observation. This CDR3 reads CASSVLAGNSYEQYF. The CDR3 nucleotides read TGTGCCAGCAGCGTACTAGCGGGGAACTCCTACGAGCAGTACTTC. The chain combines TRBV9 with TRBJ2-7; TRBD2 aligns across 9 bases. CDR3 size: 15 residues. CDR1 SGDLS and CDR2 YYNGEE come from the germline V gene. The junction had 2 bases not matched to a gene; V was cut back by 1 base and J by 0 bases.

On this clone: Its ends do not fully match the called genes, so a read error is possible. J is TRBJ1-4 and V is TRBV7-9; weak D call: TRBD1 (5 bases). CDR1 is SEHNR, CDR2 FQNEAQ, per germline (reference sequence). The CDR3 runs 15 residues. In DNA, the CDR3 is TGTTCCAGCAGCTCCGCCCGGGGGTCTAATGAAAAACTGTTTTTT. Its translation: CSSSSARGSNEKLFF.

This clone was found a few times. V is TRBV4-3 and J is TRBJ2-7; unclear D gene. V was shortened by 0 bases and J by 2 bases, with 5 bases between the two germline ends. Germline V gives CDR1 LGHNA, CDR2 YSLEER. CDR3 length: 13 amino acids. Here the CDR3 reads CASSQDLAYEQYF. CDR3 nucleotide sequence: TGCGCCAGCAGCCAAGATTTAGCCTACGAGCAGTACTTC.

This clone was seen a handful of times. CDR3 loop: CASSYSNPGILFF. The CDR3 bases are TGTGCCAGCAGTTACTCGAACCCCGGGATTCTGTTTTTT. The rearrangement links TRBV6-6 to TRBJ1-4, with D unclear. The germline gives CDR1 MNHNY, CDR2 SVGAGI (reference sequence). Trimming shortened V by 0 bases and J by 14 bases, and 13 bases separated the two germline ends. CDR3 length equals 13 residues.

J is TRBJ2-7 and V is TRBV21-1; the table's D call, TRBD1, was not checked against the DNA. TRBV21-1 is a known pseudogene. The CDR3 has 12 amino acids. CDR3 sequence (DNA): TGTGCCAGCAGGGGACAGACCTACGAGCAGTACTTC. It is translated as CASRGQTYEQYF.

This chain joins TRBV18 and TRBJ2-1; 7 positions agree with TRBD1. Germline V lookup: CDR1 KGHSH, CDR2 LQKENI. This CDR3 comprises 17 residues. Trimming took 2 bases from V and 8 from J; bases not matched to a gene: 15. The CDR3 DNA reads TGTGCCAGCTCACCATCCGAACAGGGGCGACAAAGAGATGAGCAGTTCTTC. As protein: CASSPSEQGRQRDEQFF.

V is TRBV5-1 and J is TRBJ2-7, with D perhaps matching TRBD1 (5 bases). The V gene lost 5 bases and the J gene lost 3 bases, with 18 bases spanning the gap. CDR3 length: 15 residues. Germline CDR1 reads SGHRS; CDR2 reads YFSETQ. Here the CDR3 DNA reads TGCGCCAGCAGGGTGGGGCAGTTTCCCCTCTACGAGCAGTACTTC. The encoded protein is CASRVGQFPLYEQYF.

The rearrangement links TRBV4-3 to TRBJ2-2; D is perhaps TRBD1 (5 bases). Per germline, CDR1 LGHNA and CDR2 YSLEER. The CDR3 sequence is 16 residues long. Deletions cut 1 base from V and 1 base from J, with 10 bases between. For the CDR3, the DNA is TGCGCCAGCAGCCAAGGACAGATAATGAACACCGGGGAGCTGTTTTTT. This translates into CASSQGQIMNTGELFF.

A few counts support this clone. The CDR3 loop is CASSQGGGGSDTEAFF. The CDR3 DNA sequence: TGCGCCAGCAGCCAAGGGGGAGGGGGTTCGGACACTGAAGCTTTCTTT. The chain uses TRBV4-1 and TRBJ1-1, with D maybe TRBD1 (6 bases). V was clipped by 1 base and J by 3 bases, with 15 bases between them. The CDR3 is 16 amino acids. Germline-derived CDR1 and CDR2 are MGHRA and YSYEKL.

CDR3: CASSAGGGARNEKLFF. The CDR3, as DNA: TGTGCCAGCAGCGCCGGTGGGGGCGCAAGGAATGAAAAACTGTTTTTT. The rearrangement uses TRBV9 and TRBJ1-4; weak D call: TRBD1 (6 bases). V shed 3 bases and J shed 5 bases, with 17 bases lying between them. This CDR3 has 16 amino acids. Germline V CDR1 and CDR2: SGDLS, YYNGEE.

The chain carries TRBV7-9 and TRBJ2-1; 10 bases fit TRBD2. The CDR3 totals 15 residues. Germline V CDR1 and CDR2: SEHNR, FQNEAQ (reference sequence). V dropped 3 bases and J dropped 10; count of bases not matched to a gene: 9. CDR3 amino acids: CASSFQAGGHGEQFF. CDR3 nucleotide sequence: TGTGCCAGCAGCTTCCAAGCGGGAGGGCATGGCGAGCAGTTCTTC.

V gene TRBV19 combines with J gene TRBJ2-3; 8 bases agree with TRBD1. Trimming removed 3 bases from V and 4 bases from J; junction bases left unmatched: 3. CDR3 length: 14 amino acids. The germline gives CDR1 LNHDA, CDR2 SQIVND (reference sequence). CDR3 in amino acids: CASSMTGESDTQYF. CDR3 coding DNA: TGTGCCAGTAGTATGACAGGGGAATCAGATACGCAGTATTTT. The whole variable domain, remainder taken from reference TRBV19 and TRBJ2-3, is DGGITQSPKYLFRKEGQNVTLSCEQNLNHDAMYWYRQDPGQGLRLIYYSQIVNDFQKGDIAEGYSVSREKKESFPLTVTSAQKNPTAFYLCASSMTGESDTQYFGPGTRLTVL.

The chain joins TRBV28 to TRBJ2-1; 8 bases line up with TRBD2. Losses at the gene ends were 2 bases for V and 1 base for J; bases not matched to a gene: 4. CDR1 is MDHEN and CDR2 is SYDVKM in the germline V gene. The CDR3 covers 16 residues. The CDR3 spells CASSLSSGGSYNEQFF. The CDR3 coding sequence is TGTGCCAGCAGTTTAAGTTCGGGGGGGTCCTACAATGAGCAGTTCTTC.

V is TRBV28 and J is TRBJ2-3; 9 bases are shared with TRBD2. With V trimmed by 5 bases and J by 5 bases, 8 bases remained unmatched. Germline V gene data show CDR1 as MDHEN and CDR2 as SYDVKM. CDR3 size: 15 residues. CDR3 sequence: CASSPERGARDTQYF. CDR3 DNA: TGTGCCAGCAGTCCCGAGCGGGGGGCCAGAGATACGCAGTATTTT.

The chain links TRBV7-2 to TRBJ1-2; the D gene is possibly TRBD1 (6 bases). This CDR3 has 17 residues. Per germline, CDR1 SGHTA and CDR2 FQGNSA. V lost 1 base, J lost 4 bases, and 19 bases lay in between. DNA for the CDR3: TGTGCCAGCAGCTTAGTTAGTTCTGGGAGACAGGTCTATGGCTACACCTTC. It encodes CASSLVSSGRQVYGYTF.

For the CDR3, the DNA is TGTGCCAGCACCAGGACAGCCGGGTACGAGCAGTACTTC. Encoded protein: CASTRTAGYEQYF. This chain uses TRBV6-5 with TRBJ2-7, with D perhaps TRBD1 (6 bases). The CDR3 totals 13 residues. V was shortened by 7 bases and J by 4 bases, with 14 bases between the two germline ends. CDR1 is MNHEY, CDR2 SVGAGI, per germline.

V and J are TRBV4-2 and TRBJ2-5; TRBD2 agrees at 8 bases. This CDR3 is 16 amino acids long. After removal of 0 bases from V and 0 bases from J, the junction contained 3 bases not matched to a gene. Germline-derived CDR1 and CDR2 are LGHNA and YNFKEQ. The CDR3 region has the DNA TGTGCCAGCAGCCAAGACAGCGGGGGTAACCAAGAGACCCAGTACTTC. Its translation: CASSQDSGGNQETQYF.

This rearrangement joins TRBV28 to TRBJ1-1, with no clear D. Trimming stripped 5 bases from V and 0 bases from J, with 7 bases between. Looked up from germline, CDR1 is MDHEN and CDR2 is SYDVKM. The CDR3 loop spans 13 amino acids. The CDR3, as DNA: TGTGCCAGCAGTGAGGCCCTGAACACTGAAGCTTTCTTT. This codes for CASSEALNTEAFF.

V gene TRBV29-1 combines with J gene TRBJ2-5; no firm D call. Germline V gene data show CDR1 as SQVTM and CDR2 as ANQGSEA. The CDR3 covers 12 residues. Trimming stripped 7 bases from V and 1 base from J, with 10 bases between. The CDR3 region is CSANKFQETQYF. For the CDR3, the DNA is TGCAGCGCCAACAAATTCCAAGAGACCCAGTACTTC.